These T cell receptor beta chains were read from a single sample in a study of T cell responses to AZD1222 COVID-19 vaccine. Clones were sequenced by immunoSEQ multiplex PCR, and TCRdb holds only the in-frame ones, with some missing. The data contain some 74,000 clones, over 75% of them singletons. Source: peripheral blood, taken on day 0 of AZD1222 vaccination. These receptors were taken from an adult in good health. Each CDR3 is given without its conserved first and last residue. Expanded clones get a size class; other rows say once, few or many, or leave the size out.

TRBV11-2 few ASSLEPGNTQY
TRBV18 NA ASSPDSTGELF
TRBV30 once AWTPGLAGGEETQY
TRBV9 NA ASSVAGTGRSKLF
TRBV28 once ASSPGGAGAKPQH
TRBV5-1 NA ASSYLSTNEKLF
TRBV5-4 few ASSMNRQGGGGYT
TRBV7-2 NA ASSLSSGQETQY
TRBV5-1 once ASSLAMGPNQPQH
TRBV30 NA AWSGGSNYGYT
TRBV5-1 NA ASSFEGSGPYEQY
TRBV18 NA ASSPGLDPYEQY
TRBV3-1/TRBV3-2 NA ASSQGQGNSPLH
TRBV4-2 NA ASSQTGGFGGEAF
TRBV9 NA ASSVEHHNSPLH
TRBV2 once ASSEPGGADSGNTIY
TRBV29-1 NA SVGDTPEQF
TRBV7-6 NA ASSRPGGSGNTIY
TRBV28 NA ASSPPGRSYGYT
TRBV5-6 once ASSLVGIGEQY
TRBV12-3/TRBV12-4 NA ASTPAGNTEAF
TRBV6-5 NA ASSYSTATLGYGYT
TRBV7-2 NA ASSPQGALAKNIQY
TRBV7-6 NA ASSSRGHSGNEQF
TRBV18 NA ASSPATGDGYT
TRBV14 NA ASSRMSGVSSPLH
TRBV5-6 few ASSLTSGHGNSPLH
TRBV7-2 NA ASSPQMNTEAF
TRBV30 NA AWSPRGVSPLH
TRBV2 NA ASKDTNQPQH
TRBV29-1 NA SVPGQGMNTEAF
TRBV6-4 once ASSDILAGGVSYEQY
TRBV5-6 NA ASSFLGQDTDTQY
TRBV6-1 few ASSVEDGQVVYGYT
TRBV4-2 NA ASRKRGTEGTIY
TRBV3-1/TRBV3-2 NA ASGGASGEKLF
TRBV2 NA AIRQGGEKLF
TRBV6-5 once ASSPGTSGNTIY
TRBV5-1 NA ASSLEGYYNEQF
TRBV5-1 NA ASSPGTGGKDYGYT
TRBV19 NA ASTKDYRTAKNIQY
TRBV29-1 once SVEPDRGLSYGYT
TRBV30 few AWSGTGSNQPQH
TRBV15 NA ATSRYPGVGTQY
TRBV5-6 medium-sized ASSLSWLNAEQF
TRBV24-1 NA ATSEHRGRGNEQF
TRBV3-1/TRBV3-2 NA ASSTPQGVNEKLF